A selection of T cell receptor beta chains follows, all from one sample in a study of CD4+ T cells in melanoma. Clones were sequenced by immunoSEQ multiplex PCR, and TCRdb holds only the in-frame ones, with some missing. The data show about 140,000 clones, around 90% seen once. These receptors originate from a human donor with melanoma. CDR3s include the opening cysteine and the closing phenylalanine or tryptophan. D genes are given only for firm matches.

d_call,j_call,v_call,cdr3_nt,cdr3_aa
.,TRBJ2-2,TRBV6-1,TGTGCCAGCAGTGATCTAGGGTCCGGCACCGGGGAGCTGTTTTTT,CASSDLGSGTGELFF
.,TRBJ2-5,TRBV6-1,TGTGCCAGCAGTGAAGCGCAGTTGGGCCCACGAGGAGAGACCCAGTACTTC,CASSEAQLGPRGETQYF
.,TRBJ1-2,TRBV5-1,TGCGCCAGCAGCTTGGAGTGGGGGGTGCGGGGCTACACCTTC,CASSLEWGVRGYTF
.,TRBJ1-1,TRBV10-2,TGCGCCAGCAGTGGAACGACAGCCTCTGAAGCTTTCTTT,CASSGTTASEAFF
.,TRBJ2-3,TRBV15,TGTGCCACCAGCCGACGACAGTCCAGCACAGATACGCAGTATTTT,CATSRRQSSTDTQYF
.,TRBJ2-5,TRBV7-6,TGTGCCAGCAGCCCCCGATCCACAGGGGAGACCCAGTACTTC,CASSPRSTGETQYF
.,TRBJ2-7,TRBV12-1,TGTGCCAGCAGCCCGTCGGACGGGGGGTTTTATGAGCAGTACTTC,CASSPSDGGFYEQYF
.,TRBJ2-7,TRBV27,TGTGCCAGCAGACCCTGGGCCCCCTTCTACGAGCAGTACTTC,CASRPWAPFYEQYF
.,TRBJ1-6,TRBV27,TGTGCCAGCAGGGGGCCGAGCTCCTATAATTCACCCCTCCACTTT,CASRGPSSYNSPLHF
TRBD2,TRBJ2-1,TRBV29-1,TGCAGCGTCCGGACTAGCGGGTCCTACAATGAGCAGTTCTTC,CSVRTSGSYNEQFF
.,TRBJ1-5,TRBV18,TGTGCCAGCTCACCATATCAGCGAGGGCAGCCCCAGCATTTT,CASSPYQRGQPQHF
.,TRBJ1-1,TRBV6-1,TGTGCCAGCAGTGAGGTTCAAGACGGTGAAGCTTTCTTT,CASSEVQDGEAFF
TRBD1,TRBJ2-3,TRBV7-6,TGTGCCAGCAGCCGTGACAGGGGCACAGATACGCAGTATTTT,CASSRDRGTDTQYF
TRBD2,TRBJ2-1,TRBV6-1,TGTGCCAGCAGACTAGCGCAGAACAATGAGCAGTTCTTC,CASRLAQNNEQFF
.,TRBJ2-5,TRBV6-5,TGTGCCAGCCGATCCCCGCTCGGTGGAGAGACCCAGTACTTC,CASRSPLGGETQYF
.,TRBJ1-1,TRBV6-5,TGTGCCAGCAGGCTCAGGGTCATGAACACTGAAGCTTTCTTT,CASRLRVMNTEAFF
TRBD1,TRBJ2-1,TRBV6-5,TGTGCCAGCAGGGGGACAGGGCGGTCCGGTGAGCAGTTCTTC,CASRGTGRSGEQFF
.,TRBJ2-7,TRBV6-1,TGTGCCAGCAGTGAAGGGATCGAGCAGTACTTC,CASSEGIEQYF